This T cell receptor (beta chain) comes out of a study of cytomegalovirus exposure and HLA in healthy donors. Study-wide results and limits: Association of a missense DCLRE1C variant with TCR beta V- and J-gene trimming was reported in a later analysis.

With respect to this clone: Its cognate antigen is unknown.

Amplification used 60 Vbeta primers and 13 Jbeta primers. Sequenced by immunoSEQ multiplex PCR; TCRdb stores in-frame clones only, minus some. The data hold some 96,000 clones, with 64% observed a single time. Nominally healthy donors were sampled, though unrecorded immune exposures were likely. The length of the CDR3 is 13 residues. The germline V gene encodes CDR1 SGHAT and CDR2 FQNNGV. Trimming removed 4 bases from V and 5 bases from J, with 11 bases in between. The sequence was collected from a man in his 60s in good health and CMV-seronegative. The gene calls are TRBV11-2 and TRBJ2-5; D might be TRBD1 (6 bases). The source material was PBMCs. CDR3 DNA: TGTGCCAGCAGCTCGCAGAGGGGGGAGACCCAGTACTTC. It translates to CASSSQRGETQYF.